This T cell receptor beta chain was recovered during a study of long-term antiretroviral therapy in people with HIV. Study results and caveats: Patients on ART gained diversity, which nonetheless stayed below transplant donor controls. Blood specimens, gathered between 2004 and 2017, were possibly obtained under older ART regimens. Before ART, certain clones expanded, and these dominated the repertoire at all time points.

Germline CDR1 reads SGHAT; CDR2 reads FQNNGV. Trimming removed 3 bases from V and 2 bases from J, with 8 bases in between. The CDR3 length is 14 residues. Samples were assayed with immunoSEQ v3.0 at survey level. The protocol was immunoSEQ multiplex PCR, while the TCRdb copy is restricted to in-frame clones and leaves out a portion. This table holds approximately 20,000 clones, nearly 90% found once. In the case of this clone: The antigen is not known.

This sequence originates from a man in his sixties with HIV. Source: unsorted PBMCs, taken 0.6 years after starting antiretroviral therapy. The chain joins TRBV11-2 to TRBJ1-5; D uncertain. CDR3 sequence reads: CASSFYGGNQPQHF. CDR3 in DNA: TGTGCCAGCAGCTTTTATGGGGGCAATCAGCCCCAGCATTTT.